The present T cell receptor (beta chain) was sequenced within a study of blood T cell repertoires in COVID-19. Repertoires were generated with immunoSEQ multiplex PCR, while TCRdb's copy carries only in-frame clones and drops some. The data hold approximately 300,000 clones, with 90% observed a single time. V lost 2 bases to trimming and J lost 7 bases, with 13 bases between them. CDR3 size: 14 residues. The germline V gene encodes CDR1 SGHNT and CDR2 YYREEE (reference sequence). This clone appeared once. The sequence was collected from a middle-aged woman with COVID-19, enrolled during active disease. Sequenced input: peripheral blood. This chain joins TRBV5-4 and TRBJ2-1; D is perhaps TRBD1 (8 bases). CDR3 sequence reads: CASSFVQGGNEQFF. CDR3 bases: TGTGCCAGCAGCTTTGTACAGGGGGGGAATGAGCAGTTCTTC.